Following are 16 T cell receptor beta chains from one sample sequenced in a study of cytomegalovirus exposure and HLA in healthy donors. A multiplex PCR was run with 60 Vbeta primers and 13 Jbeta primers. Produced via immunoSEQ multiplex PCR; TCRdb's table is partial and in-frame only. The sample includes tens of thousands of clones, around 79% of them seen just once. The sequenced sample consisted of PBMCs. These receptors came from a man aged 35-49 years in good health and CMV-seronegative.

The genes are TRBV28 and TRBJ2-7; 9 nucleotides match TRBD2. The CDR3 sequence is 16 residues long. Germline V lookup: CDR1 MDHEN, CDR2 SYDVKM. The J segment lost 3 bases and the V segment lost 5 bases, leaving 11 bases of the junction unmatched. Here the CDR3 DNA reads TGTGCCAGCAGTCCCCCGGGAAGAGCGGGAGGCTACGAGCAGTACTTC. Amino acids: CASSPPGRAGGYEQYF.

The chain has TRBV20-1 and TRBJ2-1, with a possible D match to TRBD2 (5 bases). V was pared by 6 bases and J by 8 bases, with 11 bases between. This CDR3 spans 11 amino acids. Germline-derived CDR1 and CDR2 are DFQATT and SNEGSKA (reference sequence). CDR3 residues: CSARYGDEQFF. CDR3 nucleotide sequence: TGCAGTGCCCGGTACGGGGATGAGCAGTTCTTC.

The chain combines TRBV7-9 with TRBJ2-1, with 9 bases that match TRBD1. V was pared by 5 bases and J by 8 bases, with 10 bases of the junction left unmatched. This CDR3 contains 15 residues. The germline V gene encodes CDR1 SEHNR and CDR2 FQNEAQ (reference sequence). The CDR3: CASSDTGTGWDEQFF. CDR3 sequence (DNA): TGTGCCAGCAGCGACACCGGGACAGGGTGGGATGAGCAGTTCTTC.

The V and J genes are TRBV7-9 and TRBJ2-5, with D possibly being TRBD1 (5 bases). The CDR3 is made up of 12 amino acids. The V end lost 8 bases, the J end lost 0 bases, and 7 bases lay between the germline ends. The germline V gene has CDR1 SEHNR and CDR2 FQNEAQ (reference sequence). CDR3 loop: CASVRDQETQYF. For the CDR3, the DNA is TGTGCCAGCGTCAGGGACCAAGAGACCCAGTACTTC.

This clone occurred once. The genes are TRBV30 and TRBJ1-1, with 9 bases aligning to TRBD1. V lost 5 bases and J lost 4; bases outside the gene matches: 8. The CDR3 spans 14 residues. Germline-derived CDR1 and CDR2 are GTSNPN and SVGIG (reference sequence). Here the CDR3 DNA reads TGTGCCTGGTGGACAGGGGCGGAAGGCACTGAAGCTTTCTTT. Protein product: CAWWTGAEGTEAFF.

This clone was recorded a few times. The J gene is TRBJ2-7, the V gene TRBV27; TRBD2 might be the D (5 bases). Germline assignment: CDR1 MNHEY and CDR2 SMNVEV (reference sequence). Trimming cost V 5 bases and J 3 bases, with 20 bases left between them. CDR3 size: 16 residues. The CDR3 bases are TGTGCCAGCAGTCGGTCCATGGGAGACTATCTCTACGAGCAGTACTTC. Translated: CASSRSMGDYLYEQYF.

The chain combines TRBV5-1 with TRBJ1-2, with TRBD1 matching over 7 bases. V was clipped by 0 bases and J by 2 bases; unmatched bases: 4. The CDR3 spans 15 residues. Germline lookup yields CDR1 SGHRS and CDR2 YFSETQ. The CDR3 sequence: CASSLGDRFNYGYTF. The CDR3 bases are TGCGCCAGCAGCTTGGGGGACAGATTCAACTATGGCTACACCTTC.

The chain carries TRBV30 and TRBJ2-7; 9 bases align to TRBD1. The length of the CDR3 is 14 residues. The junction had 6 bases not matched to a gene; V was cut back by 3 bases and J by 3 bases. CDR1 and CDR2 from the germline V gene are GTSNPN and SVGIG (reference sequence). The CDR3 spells CAWSSDRGGYEQYF. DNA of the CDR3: TGTGCCTGGAGCTCCGACAGGGGGGGCTACGAGCAGTACTTC.

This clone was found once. The CDR3 coding sequence is TGCGCCAGCAGCTTAACTAGCGGGATTTACAATGAGCAGTTCTTC. Amino acids: CASSLTSGIYNEQFF. J is TRBJ2-1 and V is TRBV5-1; 10 nucleotides align to TRBD2. J gave up 4 bases and V 2 bases, and 3 bases lay outside the gene matches. The germline CDR1 and CDR2 sequences are SGHRS and YFSETQ. The CDR3 has 15 amino acids.

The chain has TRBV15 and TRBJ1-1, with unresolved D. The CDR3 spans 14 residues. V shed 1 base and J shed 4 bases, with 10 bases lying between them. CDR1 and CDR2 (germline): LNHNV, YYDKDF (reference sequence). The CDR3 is CATSRARQGTEAFF. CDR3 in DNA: TGTGCCACCAGCAGAGCGAGGCAAGGCACTGAAGCTTTCTTT.

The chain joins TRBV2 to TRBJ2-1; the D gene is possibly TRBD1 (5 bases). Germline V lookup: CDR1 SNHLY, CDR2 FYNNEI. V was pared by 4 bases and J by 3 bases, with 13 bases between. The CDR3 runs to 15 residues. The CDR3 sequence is CASSVQAGNYNEQFF. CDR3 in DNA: TGTGCCAGCAGTGTCCAGGCAGGGAACTACAATGAGCAGTTCTTC.

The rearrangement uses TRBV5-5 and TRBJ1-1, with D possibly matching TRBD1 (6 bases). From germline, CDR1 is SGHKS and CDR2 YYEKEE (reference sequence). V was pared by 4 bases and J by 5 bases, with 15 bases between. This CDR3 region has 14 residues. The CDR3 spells CASSMGQGITEAFF. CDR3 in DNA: TGTGCCAGCAGCATGGGTCAGGGGATTACTGAAGCTTTCTTT.

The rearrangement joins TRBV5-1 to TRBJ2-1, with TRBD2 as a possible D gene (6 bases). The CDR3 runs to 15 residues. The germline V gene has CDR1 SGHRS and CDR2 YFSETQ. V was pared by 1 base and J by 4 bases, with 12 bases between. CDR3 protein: CASSLFLSGYNEQFF. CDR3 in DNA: TGCGCCAGCAGCTTGTTTCTAAGCGGGTACAATGAGCAGTTCTTC. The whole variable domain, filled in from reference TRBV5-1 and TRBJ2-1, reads KAGVTQTPRYLIKTRGQQVTLSCSPISGHRSVSWYQQTPGQGLQFLFEYFSETQRNKGNFPGRFSGRQFSNSRSEMNVSTLELGDSALYLCASSLFLSGYNEQFFGPGTRLTVL.

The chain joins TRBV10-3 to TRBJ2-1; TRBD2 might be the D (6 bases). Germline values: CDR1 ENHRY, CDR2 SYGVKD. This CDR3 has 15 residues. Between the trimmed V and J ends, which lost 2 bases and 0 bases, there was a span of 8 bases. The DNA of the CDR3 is TGTGCCATCAGTGAGGCGGGATCCTCCTACAATGAGCAGTTCTTC. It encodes CAISEAGSSYNEQFF.

The CDR3 spells CASRINSPTGEQYF. CDR3 sequence (DNA): TGTGCCAGCAGGATCAACTCGCCCACAGGGGAGCAGTACTTC. V and J are TRBV7-9 and TRBJ2-7; a possible D gene is TRBD1 (6 bases). This CDR3 region has 14 residues. Trimming cost V 6 bases and J 7 bases, with 19 bases left between them. Germline V gene data show CDR1 as SEHNR and CDR2 as FQNEAQ (reference sequence).

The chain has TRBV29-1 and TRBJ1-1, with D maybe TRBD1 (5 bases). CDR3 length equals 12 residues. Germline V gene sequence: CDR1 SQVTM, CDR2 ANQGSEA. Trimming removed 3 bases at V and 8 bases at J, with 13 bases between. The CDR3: CSVEQGKTEAFF. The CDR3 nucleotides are TGCAGCGTTGAGCAGGGAAAAACGGAAGCTTTCTTT.